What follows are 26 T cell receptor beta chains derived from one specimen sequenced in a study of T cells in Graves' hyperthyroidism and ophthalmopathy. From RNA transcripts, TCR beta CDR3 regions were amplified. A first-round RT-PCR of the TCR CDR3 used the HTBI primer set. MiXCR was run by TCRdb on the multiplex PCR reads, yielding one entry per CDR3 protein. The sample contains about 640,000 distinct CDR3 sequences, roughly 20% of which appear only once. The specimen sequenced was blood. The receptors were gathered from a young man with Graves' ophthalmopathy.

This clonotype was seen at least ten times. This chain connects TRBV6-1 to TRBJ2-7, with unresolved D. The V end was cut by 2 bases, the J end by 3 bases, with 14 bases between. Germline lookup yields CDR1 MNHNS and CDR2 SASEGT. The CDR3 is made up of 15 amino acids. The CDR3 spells CASSELGQVSYEQYF. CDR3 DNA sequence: TGTGCCAGCAGTGAATTGGGTCAGGTTAGCTACGAGCAGTACTTC.

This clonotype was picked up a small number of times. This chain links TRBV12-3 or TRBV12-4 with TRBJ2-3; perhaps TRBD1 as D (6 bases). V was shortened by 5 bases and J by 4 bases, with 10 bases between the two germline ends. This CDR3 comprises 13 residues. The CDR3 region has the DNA TGTGCCAGCAGTGCACAGGGTGCAGATACGCAGTATTTT. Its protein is CASSAQGADTQYF.

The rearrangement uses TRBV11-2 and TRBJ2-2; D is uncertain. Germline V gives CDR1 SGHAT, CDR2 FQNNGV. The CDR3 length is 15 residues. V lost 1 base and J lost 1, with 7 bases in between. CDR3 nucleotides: TGTGCCAGCAGCTTAGGACCGGTGAACACCGGGGAGCTGTTTTTT. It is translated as CASSLGPVNTGELFF.

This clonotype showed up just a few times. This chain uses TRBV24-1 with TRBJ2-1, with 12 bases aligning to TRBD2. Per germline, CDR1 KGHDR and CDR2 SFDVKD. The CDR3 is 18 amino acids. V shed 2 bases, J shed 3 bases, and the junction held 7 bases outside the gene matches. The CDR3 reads CATSDSGLAGNLYNEQFF. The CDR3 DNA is TGTGCCACCAGTGATTCAGGACTAGCGGGGAATCTCTACAATGAGCAGTTCTTC.

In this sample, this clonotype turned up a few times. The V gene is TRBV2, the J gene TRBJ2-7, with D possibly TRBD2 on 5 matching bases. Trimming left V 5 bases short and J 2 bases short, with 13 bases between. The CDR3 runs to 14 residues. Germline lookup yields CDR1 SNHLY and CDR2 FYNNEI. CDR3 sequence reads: CASSTTRGTYEQYF. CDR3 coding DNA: TGTGCCAGCAGTACTACCCGGGGAACCTACGAGCAGTACTTC.

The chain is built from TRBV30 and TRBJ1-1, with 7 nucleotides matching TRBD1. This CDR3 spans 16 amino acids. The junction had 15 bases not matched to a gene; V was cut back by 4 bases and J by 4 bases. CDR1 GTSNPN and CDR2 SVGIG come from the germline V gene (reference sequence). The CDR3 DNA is TGTGCCTGGACCCCATTCCCAGGACAGGCACTCACTGAAGCTTTCTTT. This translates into CAWTPFPGQALTEAFF.

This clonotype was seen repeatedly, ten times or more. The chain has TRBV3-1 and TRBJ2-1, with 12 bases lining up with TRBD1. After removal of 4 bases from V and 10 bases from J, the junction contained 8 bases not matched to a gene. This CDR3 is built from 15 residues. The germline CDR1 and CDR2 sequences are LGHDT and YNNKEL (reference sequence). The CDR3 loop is CASSRPGQGAREQFF. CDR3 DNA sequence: TGTGCCAGCAGCCGGCCGGGACAGGGGGCGCGCGAGCAGTTCTTC.

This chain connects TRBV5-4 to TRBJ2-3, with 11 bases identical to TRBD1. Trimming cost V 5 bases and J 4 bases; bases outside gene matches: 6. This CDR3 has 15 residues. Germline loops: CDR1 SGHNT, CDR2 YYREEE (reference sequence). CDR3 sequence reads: CASRLPGQGADTQYF. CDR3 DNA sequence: TGTGCCAGCAGACTACCGGGACAGGGGGCAGATACGCAGTATTTT.

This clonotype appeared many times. This chain's CDR3 is CASSLDRYYEQYF. Written as DNA, the CDR3 is TGTGCCAGCAGCCTGGACAGGTACTACGAGCAGTACTTC. The chain carries TRBV11-2 and TRBJ2-7; TRBD1 matches 7 bases. Trimming cost V 5 bases and J 3 bases; bases outside gene matches: 4. In germline, CDR1 is SGHAT, CDR2 FQNNGV. The CDR3 totals 13 residues.

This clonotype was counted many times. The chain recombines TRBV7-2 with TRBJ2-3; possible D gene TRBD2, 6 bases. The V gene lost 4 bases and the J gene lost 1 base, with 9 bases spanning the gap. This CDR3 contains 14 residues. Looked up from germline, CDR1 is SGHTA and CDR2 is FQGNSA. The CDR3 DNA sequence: TGTGCCAGCAGCTCCGGGACTGGCACAGATACGCAGTATTTT. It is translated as CASSSGTGTDTQYF.

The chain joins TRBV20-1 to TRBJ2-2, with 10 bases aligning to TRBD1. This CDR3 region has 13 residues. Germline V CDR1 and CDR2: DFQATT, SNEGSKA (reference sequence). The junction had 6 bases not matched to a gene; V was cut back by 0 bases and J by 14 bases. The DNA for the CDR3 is TGCAGTGCTAGAGAGACTCTGACAGGGGGCCTGTTTTTT. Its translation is CSARETLTGGLFF.

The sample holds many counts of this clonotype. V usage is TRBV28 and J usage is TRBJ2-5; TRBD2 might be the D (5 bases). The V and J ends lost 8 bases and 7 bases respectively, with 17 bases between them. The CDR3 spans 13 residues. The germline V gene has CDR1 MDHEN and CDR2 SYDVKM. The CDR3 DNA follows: TGTGCCAGCTCCCGGGGTCGGAATCGGACCCAGTACTTC. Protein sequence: CASSRGRNRTQYF.

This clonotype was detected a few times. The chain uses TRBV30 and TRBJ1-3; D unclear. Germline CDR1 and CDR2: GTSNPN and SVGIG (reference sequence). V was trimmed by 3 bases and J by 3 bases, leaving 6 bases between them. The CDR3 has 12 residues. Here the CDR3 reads CAWRSGGNTIYF. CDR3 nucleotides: TGTGCCTGGAGATCAGGTGGAAACACCATATATTTT.

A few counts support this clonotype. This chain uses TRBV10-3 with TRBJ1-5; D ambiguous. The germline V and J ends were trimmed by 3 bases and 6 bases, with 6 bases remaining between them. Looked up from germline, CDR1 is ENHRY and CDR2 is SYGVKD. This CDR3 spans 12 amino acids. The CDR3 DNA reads TGTGCCATCAGTGATTCGAGTCAGCCCCAGCATTTT. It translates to CAISDSSQPQHF.

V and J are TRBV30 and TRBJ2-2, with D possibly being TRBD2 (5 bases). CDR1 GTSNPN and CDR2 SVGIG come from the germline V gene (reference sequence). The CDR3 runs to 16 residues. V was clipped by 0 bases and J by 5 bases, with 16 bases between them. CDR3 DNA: TGTGCCTGGAGTGTTCCAGATATTATAGCGACCGGGGAGCTGTTTTTT. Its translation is CAWSVPDIIATGELFF.

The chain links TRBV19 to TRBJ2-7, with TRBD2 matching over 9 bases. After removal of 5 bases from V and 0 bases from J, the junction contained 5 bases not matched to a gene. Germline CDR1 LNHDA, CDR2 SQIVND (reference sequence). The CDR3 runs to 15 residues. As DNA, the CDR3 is TGTGCCAGTAGTGTAGCGGGAGCACCCTCCTACGAGCAGTACTTC. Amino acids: CASSVAGAPSYEQYF.

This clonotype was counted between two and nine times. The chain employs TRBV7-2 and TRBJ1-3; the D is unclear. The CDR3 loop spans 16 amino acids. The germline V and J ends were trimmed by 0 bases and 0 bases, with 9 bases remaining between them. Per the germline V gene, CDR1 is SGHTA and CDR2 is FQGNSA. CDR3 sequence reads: CASSLAPVGSGNTIYF. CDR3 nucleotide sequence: TGTGCCAGCAGCTTAGCCCCCGTAGGCTCTGGAAACACCATATATTTT.

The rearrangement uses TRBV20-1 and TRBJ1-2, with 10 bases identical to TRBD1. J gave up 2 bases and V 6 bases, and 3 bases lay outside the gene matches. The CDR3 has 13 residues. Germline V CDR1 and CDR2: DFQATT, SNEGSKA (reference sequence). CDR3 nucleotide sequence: TGCAGTGCCGGACAGGGGGGAAACTATGGCTACACCTTC. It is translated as CSAGQGGNYGYTF.

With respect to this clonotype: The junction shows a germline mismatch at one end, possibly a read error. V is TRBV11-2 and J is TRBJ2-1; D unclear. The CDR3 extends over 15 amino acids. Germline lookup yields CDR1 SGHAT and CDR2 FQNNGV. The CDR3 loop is CASSHSRVAYNEQFF. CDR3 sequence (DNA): TGCGCCAGCAGCCACTCGCGAGTTGCCTACAATGAGCAGTTCTTC.

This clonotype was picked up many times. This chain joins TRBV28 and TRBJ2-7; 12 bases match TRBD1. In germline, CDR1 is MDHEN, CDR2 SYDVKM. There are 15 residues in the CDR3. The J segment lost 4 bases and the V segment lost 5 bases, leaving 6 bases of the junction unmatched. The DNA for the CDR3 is TGTGCCAGCAGTCTCGGGACAGGGGGCGGTTACGAGCAGTACTTC. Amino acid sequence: CASSLGTGGGYEQYF.

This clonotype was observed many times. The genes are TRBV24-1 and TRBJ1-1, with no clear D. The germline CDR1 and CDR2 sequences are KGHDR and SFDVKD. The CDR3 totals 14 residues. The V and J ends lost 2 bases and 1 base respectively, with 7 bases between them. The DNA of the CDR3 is TGTGCCACCAGTGATTCCCGGGGGAACACTGAAGCTTTCTTT. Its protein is CATSDSRGNTEAFF.

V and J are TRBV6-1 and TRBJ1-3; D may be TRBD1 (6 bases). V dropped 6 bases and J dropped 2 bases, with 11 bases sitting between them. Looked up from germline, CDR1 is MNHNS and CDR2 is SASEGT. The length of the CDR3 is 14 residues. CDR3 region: CASRSPGAGNTIYF. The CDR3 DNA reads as TGTGCCAGCAGGTCCCCAGGGGCTGGAAACACCATATATTTT.

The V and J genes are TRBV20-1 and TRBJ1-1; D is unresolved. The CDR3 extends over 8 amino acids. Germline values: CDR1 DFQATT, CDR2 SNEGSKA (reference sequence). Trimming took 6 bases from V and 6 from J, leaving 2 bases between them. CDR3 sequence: CSAPEAFF. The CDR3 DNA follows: TGCAGTGCCCCTGAAGCTTTCTTT.

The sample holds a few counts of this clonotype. The CDR3 loop is CASSLPGSWDEQYF. The DNA of the CDR3 is TGTGCCAGCAGCTTACCCGGATCTTGGGACGAGCAGTACTTC. The chain couples TRBV7-2 to TRBJ2-7; D not resolved. V shed 2 bases and J shed 5 bases, with 13 bases lying between them. Germline V gene data show CDR1 as SGHTA and CDR2 as FQGNSA. This CDR3 is 14 amino acids long.

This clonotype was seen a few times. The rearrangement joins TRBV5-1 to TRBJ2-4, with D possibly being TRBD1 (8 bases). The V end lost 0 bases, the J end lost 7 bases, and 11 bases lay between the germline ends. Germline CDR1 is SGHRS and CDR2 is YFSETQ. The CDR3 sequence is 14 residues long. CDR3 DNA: TGCGCCAGCAGCTTGGAACAGGGGGGGAACATTCAGTACTTC. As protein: CASSLEQGGNIQYF.

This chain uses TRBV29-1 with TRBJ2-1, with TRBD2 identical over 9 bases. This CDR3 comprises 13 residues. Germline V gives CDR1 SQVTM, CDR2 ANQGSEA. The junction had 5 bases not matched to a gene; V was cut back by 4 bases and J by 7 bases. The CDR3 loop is CSVVETSGNEQFF. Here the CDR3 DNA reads TGCAGCGTTGTTGAGACTAGCGGTAATGAGCAGTTCTTC.